This T cell receptor beta chain was retrieved from a study of long-term antiretroviral therapy in people with HIV. Study in general: It was about a decade after the earliest samples that the 2015 immediate-ART recommendation appeared.

This CDR3 is 16 amino acids long. V dropped 2 bases and J dropped 4; count of bases not matched to a gene: 7. The V gene's germline CDR1 is SGHDT and CDR2 YYEEEE. Findings of the study overall: Viral resistance, ART adherence and therapy changes all lacked available data. HIV repertoires had narrower CDR3 length ranges than controls.

Comments on this clone: Its antigen is as yet unknown.

Survey level was the resolution at which the v3.0 immunoSEQ assay ran. Sequenced by immunoSEQ multiplex PCR; TCRdb stores in-frame clones only, minus some. This table has 38,000 or so clones, around 93% appearing once. The chain uses TRBV5-6 and TRBJ2-3; the match to TRBD1 covers 10 bases. The clonotype originates from a man aged 25-45 years with HIV. The sample here was unsorted PBMCs, taken 9 to 9.5 years after starting antiretroviral therapy. The CDR3 region is CASSFLDRGTSDTQYF. For the CDR3, the DNA is TGTGCCAGCAGCTTCTTGGACAGGGGGACGTCAGATACGCAGTATTTT.